This is a list of T cell receptor beta chains from one sample in a study of control samples from healthy donors and cancer patients. Assay used: immunoSEQ multiplex PCR; TCRdb lists only in-frame clones, some missing. The sample has approximately 150,000 clones, approximately 94% seen once; the top ten hold around 14%. The sample was blood. Every receptor here comes from a man in his forties or fifties in good health. CDR3s include the opening cysteine and the closing phenylalanine or tryptophan. Each record gives: D gene, J gene, clone size, V gene, CDR3 protein, CDR3 DNA. A D gene is named only where the DNA matches it firmly. Part of the rows lack a size; the others show once, few, many or a class for expanded clones.

D: NA
J: TRBJ2-5
size: NA
V: TRBV9
CDR3: CASSAVAQETQYF
DNA: TGTGCCAGCAGCGCCGTGGCCCAAGAGACCCAGTACTTC

D: NA
J: TRBJ2-7
size: NA
V: TRBV13
CDR3: CASSFPLEYEQYF
DNA: TGTGCCAGCAGCTTTCCGCTTGAGTACGAGCAGTACTTC

D: NA
J: TRBJ2-2
size: NA
V: TRBV6-2/TRBV6-3
CDR3: CASSYVRETGELFF
DNA: TGTGCCAGCAGTTACGTCAGAGAGACCGGGGAGCTGTTTTTT

D: TRBD2
J: TRBJ2-1
size: few
V: TRBV3-1/TRBV3-2
CDR3: CASRPTSGPYNEQFF
DNA: TGTGCCAGCAGACCTACTAGCGGGCCTTACAATGAGCAGTTCTTC

D: TRBD1
J: TRBJ1-2
size: NA
V: TRBV27
CDR3: CASSSTGGNGYTF
DNA: TGTGCCAGCAGTTCTACAGGGGGCAATGGCTACACCTTC

D: TRBD1
J: TRBJ2-7
size: NA
V: TRBV18
CDR3: CASSLGQGAYEQYF
DNA: TGTGCCAGCTCACTGGGACAGGGGGCCTACGAGCAGTACTTC

D: TRBD1
J: TRBJ2-7
size: NA
V: TRBV6-2/TRBV6-3
CDR3: CASSRMTGDYEQYF
DNA: TGTGCCAGCAGCCGTATGACAGGGGACTACGAGCAGTACTTC

D: NA
J: TRBJ2-3
size: NA
V: TRBV5-1
CDR3: CASSLEATDTQYF
DNA: TGCGCCAGCAGCTTGGAAGCCACAGATACGCAGTATTTT

D: NA
J: TRBJ1-4
size: NA
V: TRBV27
CDR3: CASSYTFPGRGEKLFF
DNA: TGTGCCAGCAGTTATACATTCCCCGGAAGGGGTGAAAAACTGTTTTTT

D: NA
J: TRBJ1-1
size: once
V: TRBV11-2
CDR3: CASSLAGVGTEAFF
DNA: TGTGCCAGCAGCTTGGCAGGGGTGGGCACTGAAGCTTTCTTT

D: NA
J: TRBJ1-2
size: NA
V: TRBV5-1
CDR3: CASSPDSGDYGYTF
DNA: TGCGCCAGCAGCCCGGACTCAGGGGACTATGGCTACACCTTC

D: NA
J: TRBJ2-3
size: NA
V: TRBV11-2
CDR3: CASSSTRDTQYF
DNA: TGTGCCAGCAGCTCCACTCGGGATACGCAGTATTTT

D: NA
J: TRBJ2-7
size: few
V: TRBV9
CDR3: CASSVGGSYEQYF
DNA: TGTGCCAGCAGCGTAGGGGGGTCCTACGAGCAGTACTTC

D: NA
J: TRBJ2-5
size: NA
V: TRBV3-1/TRBV3-2
CDR3: CASSQDFGAVFQETQYF
DNA: TGTGCCAGCAGCCAAGATTTTGGGGCAGTGTTTCAAGAGACCCAGTACTTC

D: NA
J: TRBJ2-7
size: NA
V: TRBV15
CDR3: CATSSPGVRTYEQYF
DNA: TGTGCCACCAGCAGCCCCGGGGTGAGGACCTACGAGCAGTACTTC

D: TRBD2
J: TRBJ2-2
size: NA
V: TRBV27
CDR3: CASGSGSYTGELFF
DNA: TGTGCCAGCGGAAGCGGGAGCTACACCGGGGAGCTGTTTTTT

D: NA
J: TRBJ2-6
size: once
V: TRBV7-2
CDR3: CASTPRTASSGANVLTF
DNA: TGTGCCAGCACCCCCAGGACGGCTAGCTCTGGGGCCAACGTCCTGACTTTC

D: NA
J: TRBJ1-3
size: NA
V: TRBV7-9
CDR3: CASSLEARGRNTIYF
DNA: TGTGCCAGCAGCTTAGAGGCCAGGGGTAGAAACACCATATATTTT

D: NA
J: TRBJ1-2
size: NA
V: TRBV11-2
CDR3: CASSLDRNDYGYTF
DNA: TGTGCCAGCAGCTTAGATCGAAATGACTATGGCTACACCTTC

D: NA
J: TRBJ2-7
size: NA
V: TRBV6-5
CDR3: CASSRGEQYF
DNA: TGTGCCAGCAGCCGAGGAGAGCAGTACTTC

D: NA
J: TRBJ2-3
size: NA
V: TRBV19
CDR3: CASSRPQGAGTDTQYF
DNA: TGTGCCAGTAGTAGACCCCAGGGAGCAGGGACAGATACGCAGTATTTT

D: NA
J: TRBJ1-2
size: NA
V: TRBV29-1
CDR3: CSVRAAGSYGYTF
DNA: TGCAGCGTTAGGGCGGCGGGGAGCTATGGCTACACCTTC